These 15 T cell receptor beta chains originate from one sample sequenced in a study of blood T cell repertoires in COVID-19. TCRdb's copy holds only in-frame clones and misses some; the assay was immunoSEQ multiplex PCR. The data contain 200,000 to 250,000 clones, around 83% of them singletons. What was sequenced was peripheral blood. Receptors originate from a human donor in a cohort sampled during active COVID-19.

V gene TRBV6-1 combines with J gene TRBJ2-2, with D possibly TRBD2 on 6 matching bases. V was cut by 2 bases and J by 4 bases, with 11 bases left in between. The germline gives CDR1 MNHNS, CDR2 SASEGT. The CDR3 loop spans 15 amino acids. CDR3 loop: CASSEIAEGTGELFF. DNA of the CDR3: TGTGCCAGCAGTGAAATAGCGGAGGGCACCGGGGAGCTGTTTTTT.

The chain joins TRBV5-5 to TRBJ2-3, with 7 positions matching TRBD1. In germline, CDR1 is SGHKS, CDR2 YYEKEE (reference sequence). The CDR3 is 14 amino acids. V lost 4 bases and J lost 2; bases outside the gene matches: 4. The DNA of the CDR3 is TGTGCCAGCAGCCTAGGGACAGCCACAGATACGCAGTATTTT. Translated: CASSLGTATDTQYF.

The chain links TRBV19 to TRBJ2-7; 8 positions agree with TRBD1. Germline trimming cut 5 bases from V and 0 bases from J; bases unmatched to any gene: 6. CDR3 length: 15 amino acids. Germline V gene data show CDR1 as LNHDA and CDR2 as SQIVND (reference sequence). The CDR3, as DNA: TGTGCCAGTAGTTTTCCGGGACAGGCCTCCTACGAGCAGTACTTC. Translating gives CASSFPGQASYEQYF.

The chain is built from TRBV9 and TRBJ2-1; 10 bases align to TRBD2. Looked up from germline, CDR1 is SGDLS and CDR2 is YYNGEE. The CDR3 spans 16 residues. V dropped 0 bases and J dropped 14; count of bases not matched to a gene: 14. CDR3: CASSVVPSGSAGQEFF. CDR3 DNA: TGTGCCAGCAGCGTAGTCCCTAGCGGGAGCGCCGGGCAGGAGTTCTTC.

Remarks on this clone: This sample includes further DNA sequences coding for the same CDR3. The V gene is TRBV18, the J gene TRBJ2-5, with a tentative D call TRBD2 (6 bases). Looked up from germline, CDR1 is KGHSH and CDR2 is LQKENI. Trimming left V 0 bases short and J 5 bases short, with 10 bases between. This CDR3 region has 14 residues. The CDR3 DNA sequence: TGTGCCAGCTCACCACCGGGAGGAGGGGAGACCCAGTACTTC. The encoded protein is CASSPPGGGETQYF.

The chain couples TRBV5-1 to TRBJ2-2, with D perhaps matching TRBD2 (5 bases). Per germline, CDR1 SGHRS and CDR2 YFSETQ. Between the trimmed V and J ends, which lost 4 bases and 4 bases, there was a span of 5 bases. The CDR3 is made up of 12 amino acids. The CDR3 here is CASSRGTGELFF. The DNA of the CDR3 is TGCGCCAGCAGCCGGGGCACCGGGGAGCTGTTTTTT.

Only one count was recorded for this clone. The chain employs TRBV5-1 and TRBJ2-7; 14 bases line up with TRBD2. V shed 4 bases, J shed 1 base, and the junction held 4 bases outside the gene matches. The length of the CDR3 is 16 residues. Germline loops: CDR1 SGHRS, CDR2 YFSETQ. The CDR3 loop reads CASSTGLAGVSYEQYF. DNA for the CDR3: TGCGCCAGCAGCACGGGACTAGCGGGAGTTTCCTACGAGCAGTACTTC.

The chain joins TRBV19 to TRBJ1-5; a weak D match, TRBD1 (5 bases). This CDR3 spans 16 amino acids. V shed 6 bases and J shed 4 bases, with 19 bases lying between them. Germline CDR1 reads LNHDA; CDR2 reads SQIVND (reference sequence). CDR3 protein: CASRVDDSVTNQPQHF. Here the CDR3 DNA reads TGTGCCAGTAGGGTGGATGACAGCGTAACAAATCAGCCCCAGCATTTT.

This chain joins TRBV6-4 and TRBJ2-3; 7 bases map to TRBD2. The CDR3 runs 16 residues. V lost 6 bases and J lost 2; bases outside the gene matches: 11. CDR1 and CDR2 (germline): MRHNA, SNTAGT. In DNA, the CDR3 is TGTGCCAGCAGAGTGGACGGGGGGACTAACACAGATACGCAGTATTTT. This codes for CASRVDGGTNTDTQYF.

The gene calls are TRBV7-9 and TRBJ2-3, with TRBD2 matching over 7 bases. This CDR3 contains 17 residues. J was trimmed by 0 bases and V by 1 base; bases with no gene match: 7. The V gene's germline CDR1 is SEHNR and CDR2 FQNEAQ (reference sequence). CDR3 sequence: CASSLVPRAGSTDTQYF. CDR3 DNA: TGTGCCAGCAGCTTAGTTCCGAGAGCGGGGAGCACAGATACGCAGTATTTT.

The V call is TRBV6-6, the J call TRBJ1-6, with D possibly TRBD1 on 6 matching bases. CDR1 MNHNY and CDR2 SVGAGI come from the germline V gene (reference sequence). Trimming removed 5 bases from V and 10 bases from J, with 15 bases in between. CDR3 length: 14 amino acids. CDR3 amino acids: CASSLRGGGSPLHF. The CDR3 coding sequence is TGTGCCAGCAGTCTCAGAGGGGGTGGGTCACCCCTCCACTTT.

The rearrangement joins TRBV10-2 to TRBJ2-2; 7 bases fit TRBD2. This CDR3 is built from 15 residues. The V and J ends lost 6 bases and 2 bases, in that order; junction bases with no gene match: 6. CDR1 is WSHSY and CDR2 is SAAADI in the germline V gene. As DNA, the CDR3 is TGCGCCAGCAGGCCCGGGACTAAAAACACCGGGGAGCTGTTTTTT. Translation gives CASRPGTKNTGELFF.

The genes are TRBV11-2 and TRBJ2-7, with TRBD2 matching over 10 bases. Germline CDR1 SGHAT, CDR2 FQNNGV. The CDR3 length is 14 residues. The junction had 5 bases not matched to a gene; V was cut back by 5 bases and J by 4 bases. CDR3 nucleotide sequence: TGTGCCAGCAGCGTGACTAGCGGGTATTACGAGCAGTACTTC. Its translation: CASSVTSGYYEQYF.

The CDR3 is CASSQDRSGGRALRTDTQYF. CDR3 bases: TGTGCCAGCAGCCAAGACCGCTCCGGCGGGAGGGCCCTGCGCACAGATACGCAGTATTTT. J is TRBJ2-3 and V is TRBV4-2; 9 bases are shared with TRBD2. Germline loops: CDR1 LGHNA, CDR2 YNFKEQ. J gave up 1 base and V 0 bases, and 14 bases lay outside the gene matches. The CDR3 loop spans 20 amino acids.

The genes are TRBV30 and TRBJ2-5; 8 bases are a match to TRBD2. The CDR3 has 14 amino acids. CDR1 GTSNPN and CDR2 SVGIG come from the germline V gene (reference sequence). J was trimmed by 6 bases and V by 0 bases; bases with no gene match: 6. The CDR3 region has the DNA TGTGCCTGGAGTGTAGCGGGAGTCTTAAAGACCCAGTACTTC. Translation: CAWSVAGVLKTQYF.